Below are 25 T cell receptor beta chains sequenced from a single sample in a study of blood T cell repertoires in COVID-19. The repertoire was sequenced with immunoSEQ multiplex PCR; TCRdb's copy has only in-frame clones and lacks some. The sample comprises approximately 220,000 clones, approximately 83% of which are singletons, and roughly 2.6% rests with the top ten. What was sequenced was peripheral blood. The origin of the receptors is a woman aged 40 to 50 with active or convalescent COVID-19.

The gene calls are TRBV9 and TRBJ2-1, with TRBD1 matching over 12 bases. V lost 3 bases to trimming and J lost 8 bases; unmatched junction nucleotides: 9. Germline V CDR1 and CDR2: SGDLS, YYNGEE. CDR3 length: 16 residues. CDR3 protein: CASSASGTGGRDEQFF. For the CDR3, the DNA is TGTGCCAGCAGCGCCAGTGGGACAGGGGGCCGGGATGAGCAGTTCTTC.

The CDR3 DNA is TGCGCCAGCAGCTTCTCCCCAGGGGAGCAAGAGACCCAGTACTTC. Translation gives CASSFSPGEQETQYF. The J gene is TRBJ2-5, the V gene TRBV5-1; possible D gene TRBD1, 6 bases. Germline CDR1 SGHRS, CDR2 YFSETQ. This CDR3 has 15 residues. Trimming removed 2 bases at V and 2 bases at J, with 13 bases between.

J is TRBJ2-5 and V is TRBV12-3 or TRBV12-4; D unclear. The V gene lost 4 bases and the J gene lost 5 bases, with 11 bases spanning the gap. This CDR3 is 13 amino acids long. As DNA, the CDR3 is TGTGCCAGCAGTTGGAATAGCCTGGAGACCCAGTACTTC. Residues: CASSWNSLETQYF.

The chain is built from TRBV5-4 and TRBJ1-4, with a weak D call TRBD1 (6 bases). V lost 0 bases, J lost 11 bases, and 20 bases lay in between. The CDR3 length is 16 residues. The V gene's germline CDR1 is SGHNT and CDR2 YYREEE (reference sequence). In nucleotides, the CDR3 is TGTGCCAGCAGCTTGGACAGGGAAACCTTCAAGAGGAAACTGTTTTTT. This codes for CASSLDRETFKRKLFF.

The rearrangement uses TRBV6-5 and TRBJ1-1; D not certain. The length of the CDR3 is 11 residues. V dropped 6 bases and J dropped 6 bases, with 8 bases sitting between them. Germline V gene data show CDR1 as MNHEY and CDR2 as SVGAGI. In DNA form, the CDR3 reads TGTGCCAGCAGCTACCGGTCTGAAGCTTTCTTT. It is translated as CASSYRSEAFF.

J is TRBJ1-2 and V is TRBV27, with D possibly matching TRBD1 (5 bases). CDR1 MNHEY and CDR2 SMNVEV come from the germline V gene (reference sequence). This CDR3 is built from 15 residues. V lost 2 bases and J lost 4, with 14 bases in between. The CDR3 sequence: CASSLLQGNFYGYTF. The CDR3 DNA sequence: TGTGCCAGCAGTTTACTCCAGGGAAACTTCTATGGCTACACCTTC.

The V call is TRBV10-3, the J call TRBJ2-7; 10 positions match TRBD1. This CDR3 comprises 13 residues. Germline assignment: CDR1 ENHRY and CDR2 SYGVKD. CDR3 coding DNA: TGTGCGGGACAGGGGCAGGGCTCCTACGAGCAGTACTTC. It translates to CAGQGQGSYEQYF.

This chain joins TRBV29-1 and TRBJ2-5, with D unclear. The CDR3 sequence is 15 residues long. Germline CDR1 is SQVTM and CDR2 is ANQGSEA. V lost 0 bases and J lost 3, with 14 bases in between. The CDR3 loop is CSVEDRVRKKETQYF. Written as DNA, the CDR3 is TGCAGCGTTGAAGATCGGGTCCGAAAGAAAGAGACCCAGTACTTC.

V usage is TRBV30 and J usage is TRBJ1-2; 8 nucleotides agree with TRBD1. J lost 2 bases, V lost 5 bases, and 7 bases had no gene match. CDR3 length: 14 residues. Germline CDR1 reads GTSNPN; CDR2 reads SVGIG (reference sequence). The CDR3 spells CAWGRTGRNYGYTF. The CDR3 DNA sequence: TGTGCCTGGGGTAGGACAGGGAGGAACTATGGCTACACCTTC.

J is TRBJ1-2 and V is TRBV20-1, with D uncertain. This CDR3 spans 11 amino acids. Looked up from germline, CDR1 is DFQATT and CDR2 is SNEGSKA (reference sequence). CDR3 loop: CSTRRGSGYTF. The CDR3 DNA follows: TGCAGCACGCGTCGGGGAAGCGGCTACACCTTC.

CDR3 sequence reads: CASSQAQLAGEQFF. CDR3 bases: TGCGCCAGCAGCCAAGCCCAACTAGCGGGTGAGCAGTTCTTC. The V call is TRBV4-3, the J call TRBJ2-1, with 9 bases lining up with TRBD2. This CDR3 is 14 amino acids long. V lost 1 base and J lost 9; bases outside the gene matches: 4. The germline V gene has CDR1 LGHNA and CDR2 YSLEER.

In the case of this clone: The same CDR3 arises from other DNA sequences in this sample as well. The V gene is TRBV5-1, the J gene TRBJ2-1, with 10 bases identical to TRBD1. Unmatched junction bases numbered 3, after V lost 4 bases and J lost 2 bases. The CDR3 consists of 15 residues. Germline V lookup: CDR1 SGHRS, CDR2 YFSETQ. In DNA form, the CDR3 reads TGCGCCAGCAGCCTTGGACAGGGGGCCTACAATGAGCAGTTCTTC. Amino acid sequence: CASSLGQGAYNEQFF.

This chain joins TRBV6-4 and TRBJ2-1, with 11 nucleotides matching TRBD2. CDR3 length: 16 residues. The V segment lost 5 bases and the J segment 9 bases; nucleotides outside the gene matches: 12. CDR1 and CDR2 from the germline V gene are MRHNA and SNTAGT. CDR3 loop: CASSSQTSGRGTEQFF. The DNA for the CDR3 is TGTGCCAGCAGTTCCCAAACTAGCGGGAGAGGTACTGAGCAGTTCTTC.

The chain carries TRBV27 and TRBJ2-2; D perhaps matches TRBD1 (5 bases). Germline-derived CDR1 and CDR2 are MNHEY and SMNVEV (reference sequence). The V end lost 5 bases, the J end lost 6 bases, and 19 bases lay between the germline ends. The CDR3 has 16 amino acids. For the CDR3, the DNA is TGTGCCAGCAGTACCTGGGGCCCCCCTAAACCCGGGGAGCTGTTTTTT. Translating it yields CASSTWGPPKPGELFF.

The sample holds a few counts of this clone. This chain links TRBV5-1 with TRBJ1-6; tentatively, D is TRBD1 (5 bases). Germline CDR1 is SGHRS and CDR2 is YFSETQ. This CDR3 is built from 12 residues. Trimming cost V 7 bases and J 7 bases, with 9 bases left between them. The CDR3 region is CASGTGNSPLHF. The CDR3 DNA reads TGCGCCAGCGGAACAGGCAATTCACCCCTCCACTTT.

J is TRBJ1-1 and V is TRBV19; D uncertain. The germline V and J ends were trimmed by 1 base and 4 bases, with 10 bases remaining between them. The CDR3 is 14 amino acids. Per germline, CDR1 LNHDA and CDR2 SQIVND (reference sequence). Here the CDR3 DNA reads TGTGCCAGTAGTATAGCTATGAGGCCCACTGAAGCTTTCTTT. Translating it yields CASSIAMRPTEAFF.

This chain uses TRBV28 with TRBJ1-2; D gene unclear. The V and J ends lost 11 bases and 4 bases respectively, with 14 bases between them. Germline values: CDR1 MDHEN, CDR2 SYDVKM. This CDR3 comprises 12 residues. The CDR3 region is CAGQQKGYGYTF. Written as DNA, the CDR3 is TGTGCCGGGCAACAAAAAGGCTATGGCTACACCTTC.

The V and J genes are TRBV6-5 and TRBJ2-7, with 7 bases matching TRBD2. CDR1 is MNHEY, CDR2 SVGAGI, per germline. V trimming: 6 bases; J trimming: 1 base; junction bases outside the gene matches: 6. CDR3 length equals 14 residues. The CDR3 sequence is CASRSGTKSYEQYF. CDR3 sequence (DNA): TGTGCCAGCAGGTCGGGGACTAAGTCCTACGAGCAGTACTTC.

V and J are TRBV12-3 or TRBV12-4 and TRBJ1-2, with a weak D call TRBD1 (6 bases). The CDR3 spans 11 residues. The ends were cut back, 4 bases at V and 10 bases at J, with 10 bases in the middle. The CDR3, as DNA: TGTGCCAGCAGTTCAGGGGCCTACTACACCTTC. Translating it yields CASSSGAYYTF.

This clone showed up just once. The chain carries TRBV28 and TRBJ1-2; the match to TRBD1 covers 9 bases. Trimming at V came to 3 bases and at J to 5 bases, leaving 1 base not matched to a gene. This CDR3 region has 13 residues. Germline assignment: CDR1 MDHEN and CDR2 SYDVKM. The CDR3 DNA reads TGTGCCAGCAGTTTGGGGACAGGGTATGGCTACACCTTC. Protein sequence: CASSLGTGYGYTF.

In its sample, this clone was seen once. J is TRBJ2-3 and V is TRBV5-4; 8 bases are a match to TRBD2. The germline gives CDR1 SGHNT, CDR2 YYREEE (reference sequence). The V gene end was trimmed by 4 bases and the J gene end by 2 bases; junction bases not matched to a gene: 12. The length of the CDR3 is 17 residues. In nucleotides, the CDR3 is TGTGCCAGCAGCGGGCCCTTTGGCGGGGGGACCACAGATACGCAGTATTTT. Encoded protein: CASSGPFGGGTTDTQYF.

V is TRBV6-2 or TRBV6-3 and J is TRBJ1-6; TRBD1 matches at 8 bases. This CDR3 is 15 amino acids long. Germline values: CDR1 MNHEY, CDR2 SVGEGT. Unmatched junction bases numbered 9, after V lost 6 bases and J lost 8 bases. The CDR3: CASSPGGQGHSPLHF. CDR3 in DNA: TGTGCCAGCAGCCCCGGCGGACAGGGTCATTCACCCCTCCACTTT.

The chain uses TRBV7-2 and TRBJ1-4, with 7 positions matching TRBD1. The CDR3 totals 14 residues. Germline-derived CDR1 and CDR2 are SGHTA and FQGNSA. After removal of 4 bases from V and 6 bases from J, the junction contained 5 bases not matched to a gene. The CDR3 loop is CASSYRGRDEKLFF. The CDR3 DNA is TGTGCCAGCAGCTACAGGGGTAGGGATGAAAAACTGTTTTTT.

The rearrangement uses TRBV19 and TRBJ1-6; 7 bases map to TRBD1. J gave up 10 bases and V 5 bases, and 14 bases lay outside the gene matches. Germline values: CDR1 LNHDA, CDR2 SQIVND (reference sequence). This CDR3 is 16 amino acids long. CDR3 sequence reads: CASSPHSTGIGSPLHF. Here the CDR3 DNA reads TGTGCCAGTAGTCCACATTCGACAGGGATCGGATCACCCCTCCACTTT.

The V call is TRBV5-8, the J call TRBJ1-2; TRBD1 matches at 7 bases. Germline lookup yields CDR1 SGHTS and CDR2 YDEGEE. Trimming cost V 3 bases and J 0 bases; bases outside gene matches: 8. CDR3 length: 16 residues. The CDR3 spells CASSSDRRGANYGYTF. CDR3 DNA sequence: TGTGCCAGCAGCTCGGACAGGCGGGGAGCTAACTATGGCTACACCTTC.